Listed below are T cell receptor beta chains from one sample, sequenced in a study of T cell changes during pregnancy in multiple sclerosis. Some clones are missing from TCRdb's copy, which holds only in-frame ones; the method was immunoSEQ multiplex PCR. Of tens of thousands of clones in the sample, 93% were seen once. Here the sequenced sample was CD8+ T cells from peripheral blood mononuclear cells, taken in the second trimester of pregnancy. The receptors were gathered from a female donor with multiple sclerosis, enrolled in a pregnancy study. CDR3s include the opening cysteine and the closing phenylalanine or tryptophan. The order of the fields is V gene, clone size, D gene, J gene, CDR3 protein, CDR3 DNA. The D gene is left open where the match is weak. Clone size is given for some rows only: seen once, a few or many times, or a class if the clone is expanded.

V: TRBV7-9; size: -; D: -; J: TRBJ2-2; CDR3: CASSLVGSRTNTGELFF; DNA: TGTGCCAGCAGCTTAGTCGGTAGCAGAACAAACACCGGGGAGCTGTTTTTT
V: TRBV23-1; size: -; D: TRBD2; J: TRBJ2-3; CDR3: CASSQSRSGRQTDTQYF; DNA: TGCGCCAGCAGTCAATCAAGGAGCGGGAGACAGACAGATACGCAGTATTTT
V: TRBV7-9; size: -; D: -; J: TRBJ2-3; CDR3: CASILLQGTSNTQYF; DNA: TGTGCCAGCATCTTACTACAGGGTACAAGCAATACGCAGTATTTT
V: TRBV19; size: -; D: -; J: TRBJ2-1; CDR3: CASSTWTEILNEQFF; DNA: TGTGCCAGTAGTACCTGGACAGAGATCCTCAATGAGCAGTTCTTC
V: TRBV5-4; size: -; D: TRBD1; J: TRBJ2-7; CDR3: CASSFGQGGPYEQYF; DNA: TGTGCCAGCAGCTTTGGACAGGGGGGGCCCTACGAGCAGTACTTC
V: TRBV19; size: -; D: -; J: TRBJ2-7; CDR3: CASSPSPLDEQYF; DNA: TGTGCCAGTAGTCCTTCCCCGCTAGACGAGCAGTACTTC
V: TRBV19; size: -; D: -; J: TRBJ1-1; CDR3: CASMGGAGESPWNTEAFF; DNA: TGTGCCAGTATGGGGGGGGCAGGTGAATCCCCCTGGAACACTGAAGCTTTCTTT
V: TRBV30; size: -; D: -; J: TRBJ1-1; CDR3: CAWNRAFF; DNA: TGTGCCTGGAATCGGGCTTTCTTT
V: TRBV6-4; size: -; D: TRBD1; J: TRBJ2-3; CDR3: CASSDSTGPDTQYF; DNA: TGTGCCAGCAGTGACTCGACAGGGCCAGATACGCAGTATTTT
V: TRBV5-1; size: few; D: -; J: TRBJ1-1; CDR3: CASSLSDRLNTEAFF; DNA: TGCGCCAGCAGCTTGTCTGACAGGCTGAACACTGAAGCTTTCTTT
V: TRBV5-5; size: -; D: -; J: TRBJ2-1; CDR3: CASSFGNRLYNEQFF; DNA: TGTGCCAGCAGCTTTGGGAACAGGCTTTACAATGAGCAGTTCTTC
V: TRBV28; size: -; D: TRBD2; J: TRBJ2-1; CDR3: CASSLSSGGLNEQFF; DNA: TGTGCCAGCAGTTTATCTAGCGGGGGCCTCAATGAGCAGTTCTTC
V: TRBV27; size: -; D: TRBD1; J: TRBJ1-5; CDR3: CASSLYRGDQPQHF; DNA: TGTGCCAGCAGTTTATACAGGGGCGATCAGCCCCAGCATTTT
V: TRBV2; size: -; D: TRBD1; J: TRBJ2-7; CDR3: CASSEEKQGLDYEQYF; DNA: TGTGCCAGCAGTGAAGAGAAACAGGGGTTGGACTACGAGCAGTACTTC
V: TRBV7-9; size: few; D: -; J: TRBJ1-1; CDR3: CASSHPRGGRERSWTEAFF; DNA: TGTGCCAGCAGCCATCCTCGGGGAGGGAGAGAGAGATCGTGGACTGAAGCTTTCTTT
V: TRBV27; size: -; D: TRBD1; J: TRBJ1-1; CDR3: CASRASQGSTEAFF; DNA: TGTGCCAGCAGGGCCTCACAGGGGAGCACTGAAGCTTTCTTT
V: TRBV7-3; size: once; D: TRBD2; J: TRBJ2-3; CDR3: CASSLTGGAPDTQYF; DNA: TGTGCCAGCAGCTTAACCGGGGGGGCCCCAGATACGCAGTATTTT
V: TRBV11-2; size: -; D: -; J: TRBJ1-2; CDR3: CASSSRPSAGQKGEGYTF; DNA: TGTGCCAGCAGCTCCCGCCCCTCCGCCGGACAGAAAGGGGAAGGCTACACCTTC
V: TRBV27; size: once; D: -; J: TRBJ2-2; CDR3: CASSRDFPNTGELFF; DNA: TGTGCCAGCAGCCGGGACTTCCCGAACACCGGGGAGCTGTTTTTT
V: TRBV27; size: -; D: TRBD2; J: TRBJ2-5; CDR3: CASSSLGTSGKETQYF; DNA: TGTGCCAGCAGTTCCCTCGGGACTAGCGGGAAAGAGACCCAGTACTTC
V: TRBV5-4; size: -; D: TRBD1; J: TRBJ1-1; CDR3: CASSYGQGAREAFF; DNA: TGTGCCAGCAGCTACGGACAGGGGGCCAGGGAAGCTTTCTTT
V: TRBV4-3; size: -; D: -; J: TRBJ1-1; CDR3: CASSQDLQNTEAFF; DNA: TGCGCCAGCAGCCAAGATTTACAGAACACTGAAGCTTTCTTT
V: TRBV28; size: -; D: -; J: TRBJ2-2; CDR3: CASSLFRGSNTGELFF; DNA: TGTGCCAGCAGTTTATTTAGGGGCTCGAACACCGGGGAGCTGTTTTTT
V: TRBV5-4; size: -; D: -; J: TRBJ2-7; CDR3: CASSLGQSEQYF; DNA: TGTGCCAGCAGCTTGGGACAGAGCGAGCAGTACTTC
V: TRBV7-9; size: once; D: TRBD1; J: TRBJ1-1; CDR3: CASSLGTGNTEAFF; DNA: TGTGCCAGCAGCCTCGGGACAGGAAACACTGAAGCTTTCTTT
V: TRBV4-1; size: -; D: TRBD2; J: TRBJ2-3; CDR3: CASSGRVGDTQYF; DNA: TGCGCCAGCAGCGGGAGGGTTGGAGATACGCAGTATTTT
V: TRBV7-3; size: -; D: TRBD1; J: TRBJ2-7; CDR3: CASTFLAGTGEYEQYF; DNA: TGTGCCAGCACCTTCTTGGCCGGGACAGGGGAGTACGAGCAGTACTTC
V: TRBV7-2; size: -; D: -; J: TRBJ1-4; CDR3: CASSDPRSTNEKLFF; DNA: TGTGCCAGCAGCGACCCCCGGAGCACTAATGAAAAACTGTTTTTT
V: TRBV7-9; size: -; D: -; J: TRBJ2-1; CDR3: CASSLATPEGRRFF; DNA: TGTGCCAGCAGCTTAGCCACCCCGGAGGGGAGAAGGTTCTTC
V: TRBV10-3; size: -; D: -; J: TRBJ2-3; CDR3: CAIGPGGTQYF; DNA: TGTGCCATCGGCCCCGGCGGTACGCAGTATTTT
V: TRBV27; size: once; D: -; J: TRBJ2-3; CDR3: CASSLSLASRRDTQYF; DNA: TGTGCCAGCAGTTTATCTCTAGCGTCGAGGAGAGATACGCAGTATTTT
V: TRBV9; size: -; D: -; J: TRBJ2-1; CDR3: CASSVWDTGGNEQFF; DNA: TGTGCCAGCAGCGTCTGGGACACGGGTGGCAATGAGCAGTTCTTC
V: TRBV7-8; size: -; D: -; J: TRBJ2-7; CDR3: CASRLSWGRPYEQYF; DNA: TGTGCCAGCAGGCTCAGTTGGGGGAGGCCCTACGAGCAGTACTTC
V: TRBV7-2; size: -; D: TRBD2; J: TRBJ2-7; CDR3: CASSLPPRGVTGEQYF; DNA: TGTGCCAGCAGCTTACCACCGCGGGGGGTTACTGGGGAGCAGTACTTC
V: TRBV5-8; size: -; D: -; J: TRBJ1-1; CDR3: CASSFPGTEAFF; DNA: TGTGCCAGCAGCTTTCCGGGGACTGAAGCTTTCTTT
V: TRBV27; size: -; D: TRBD2; J: TRBJ2-1; CDR3: CASSPGTSGVYNEQFF; DNA: TGTGCCAGCAGTCCAGGGACTAGCGGGGTCTACAATGAGCAGTTCTTC
V: TRBV19; size: -; D: -; J: TRBJ1-5; CDR3: CASSIGGFQPQHF; DNA: TGTGCCAGTAGTATAGGAGGTTTTCAGCCCCAGCATTTT
V: TRBV2; size: -; D: -; J: TRBJ2-7; CDR3: CASSDRVSYEQYF; DNA: TGTGCCAGCAGTGACCGCGTCTCCTACGAGCAGTACTTC
V: TRBV19; size: few; D: -; J: TRBJ2-1; CDR3: CASSTHYSYNEQFF; DNA: TGTGCCAGTAGTACACATTACTCCTACAATGAGCAGTTCTTC
V: TRBV5-1; size: -; D: TRBD2; J: TRBJ2-4; CDR3: CASSPASGGATTIQYF; DNA: TGCGCCAGCAGCCCCGCTAGCGGGGGGGCGACCACCATTCAGTACTTC